A selection of T cell receptor beta chains follows, all from one sample in a study of blood T cells in healthy people across ages. TCRdb re-analysed the 5' RACE reads in MiXCR, keeping a single row per CDR3 protein. The sample holds about 800,000 distinct CDR3 sequences, 25% seen once. These sequences were also reported in another study, on T cells of mothers and their children.

Sequencing used blood. The receptors originated from a boy younger than 18 in good health. Each CDR3 is given with its conserved first and last residue. The D gene is left open where the match is weak. Size values are once, few and many counts, or a class for expanded clones, and some rows have none.

clone size | D gene | J gene | V gene | CDR3 protein | CDR3 DNA
few | - | TRBJ1-6 | TRBV5-6 | CASSFVTSSPLHF | TGTGCCAGCAGCTTTGTTACGAGTTCACCCCTCCACTTT
- | - | TRBJ1-6 | TRBV14 | CASSQISGQLINSPLHF | TGTGCCAGCAGCCAGATATCAGGACAGCTCATAAATTCACCCCTCCACTTT
- | - | TRBJ2-3 | TRBV7-2 | CASSFWAADTQYF | TGTGCCAGCAGCTTTTGGGCTGCCGATACGCAGTATTTT
- | - | TRBJ2-5 | TRBV28 | CASSSNGQRETQYF | TGTGCCAGCAGTTCAAACGGGCAAAGAGAGACCCAGTACTTC
many | TRBD2 | TRBJ2-2 | TRBV5-1 | CASSQGLAENTGELFF | TGCGCCAGCAGCCAGGGACTAGCGGAGAACACCGGGGAGCTGTTTTTT
few | TRBD1 | TRBJ1-5 | TRBV9 | CASSATGGYQPQHF | TGTGCCAGCAGCGCTACAGGGGGCTATCAGCCCCAGCATTTT
- | TRBD2 | TRBJ2-7 | TRBV7-2 | CASSLGGTGVFEQYF | TGTGCCAGCAGCTTGGGGGGGACTGGTGTCTTCGAGCAGTACTTC
- | - | TRBJ2-1 | TRBV20-1 | CSARERRVSSSYNEQFF | TGCAGTGCTAGAGAAAGGAGGGTCTCGAGCTCCTACAATGAGCAGTTCTTC
- | - | TRBJ1-4 | TRBV6-5 | CASSYSLNEKLFF | TGTGCCAGCAGTTACAGTTTGAATGAAAAACTGTTTTTT
- | - | TRBJ1-3 | TRBV29-1 | CSGRTAGNTIYF | TGCAGCGGGCGGACGGCTGGAAACACCATATATTTT
- | - | TRBJ1-1 | TRBV25-1 | CASKSRGGTEAFF | TGTGCCAGCAAGTCGAGGGGTGGAACTGAAGCTTTCTTT
- | - | TRBJ2-7 | TRBV29-1 | CSVESGGFGEQYF | TGCAGCGTTGAGTCCGGCGGGTTCGGCGAGCAGTACTTC
- | - | TRBJ2-5 | TRBV7-2 | CASSQQGRPQETQYF | TGTGCCAGCAGCCAACAGGGAAGGCCCCAAGAGACCCAGTACTTC
- | TRBD2 | TRBJ2-5 | TRBV7-2 | CASRNRLAGGVKTQYF | TGTGCCAGCAGGAACCGACTAGCGGGAGGAGTAAAGACCCAGTACTTC
- | - | TRBJ1-1 | TRBV6-1 | CASSATGSNTEAFF | TGTGCCAGCAGTGCTACGGGCTCGAACACTGAAGCTTTCTTT
- | - | TRBJ2-5 | TRBV28 | CASREGGQQETQYF | TGTGCCAGCAGGGAGGGGGGGCAGCAAGAGACCCAGTACTTC
- | TRBD2 | TRBJ2-5 | TRBV3-1 | CASSPERGLEQYF | TGTGCCAGCAGCCCCGAGCGGGGGTTGGAGCAGTACTTC
- | - | TRBJ2-7 | TRBV20-1 | CSASGKGYEQYF | TGCAGTGCTAGCGGGAAAGGCTACGAGCAGTACTTC
- | - | TRBJ1-4 | TRBV10-3 | CAISESKDNNEKLFF | TGTGCCATCAGTGAGTCTAAGGACAATAATGAAAAACTGTTTTTT
- | - | TRBJ2-2 | TRBV6-5 | CASSYLANTGELFF | TGTGCCAGCAGTTACCTAGCGAACACCGGGGAGCTGTTTTTT
- | - | TRBJ2-7 | TRBV29-1 | CSVEGAGAGEQYF | TGCAGCGTTGAAGGGGCAGGGGCGGGGGAGCAGTACTTC
few | - | TRBJ1-1 | TRBV5-1 | CASSGDLNTEAFF | TGCGCCAGCAGCGGGGACCTAAACACTGAAGCTTTCTTT
- | - | TRBJ1-2 | TRBV2 | CASSGFGQGPNYGYTF | TGTGCCAGCAGTGGTTTCGGGCAGGGACCTAACTATGGCTACACCTTC
few | - | TRBJ2-7 | TRBV28 | CASNPTGYEQYF | TGTGCCAGCAATCCTACAGGGTACGAGCAGTACTTC
few | - | TRBJ2-7 | TRBV4-1 | CASSSRGIAAEQYF | TGCGCCAGCAGCTCACGGGGCATAGCGGCCGAGCAGTACTTC
few | TRBD1 | TRBJ2-1 | TRBV19 | CASSGQGPEQFF | TGTGCCAGTAGCGGACAGGGACCGGAGCAGTTCTTC
- | TRBD1 | TRBJ2-7 | TRBV9 | CASSDTGVEQYF | TGTGCCAGCAGCGATACAGGGGTCGAGCAGTACTTC
- | - | TRBJ2-7 | TRBV28 | CASSSRISRSYEQYF | TGTGCCAGCAGTTCCCGAATTAGCCGGTCCTACGAGCAGTACTTC
- | TRBD2 | TRBJ2-2 | TRBV19 | CASRTFLAGVSGTGELFF | TGTGCCAGTAGAACTTTCCTAGCGGGAGTTTCGGGCACCGGGGAGCTGTTTTTT
- | - | TRBJ2-3 | TRBV9 | CASSVFLTARADTQYF | TGTGCCAGCAGCGTATTTCTCACCGCCCGCGCAGATACGCAGTATTTT
- | - | TRBJ1-2 | TRBV27 | CASSPTTGLNYGYTF | TGTGCCAGCAGCCCAACCACGGGCCTAAACTATGGCTACACCTTC
- | TRBD2 | TRBJ2-3 | TRBV12-3/TRBV12-4 | CASSSTSATPDTQYF | TGTGCCAGCAGTTCGACTAGCGCAACGCCAGATACGCAGTATTTT
- | - | TRBJ2-5 | TRBV5-1 | CASSGPTWGETQYF | TGCGCCAGCAGCGGACCGACGTGGGGGGAGACCCAGTACTTC
- | TRBD1 | TRBJ2-5 | TRBV6-6 | CASSYAGQGGETQYF | TGTGCCAGCAGTTACGCCGGACAGGGAGGAGAGACCCAGTACTTC
- | TRBD1 | TRBJ2-7 | TRBV28 | CASRRTGNYEQYF | TGTGCCAGCAGAAGGACAGGGAACTACGAGCAGTACTTC
- | TRBD1 | TRBJ2-5 | TRBV28 | CASSQPGQGTNEQYF | TGTGCCAGCAGTCAACCGGGACAGGGGACCAATGAGCAGTACTTC
few | - | TRBJ2-7 | TRBV27 | CASAYELGHPSSYEQYF | TGTGCCAGCGCGTATGAGCTGGGACATCCTAGCTCCTACGAGCAGTACTTC
- | - | TRBJ2-5 | TRBV4-3 | CASSEDRGARETQYF | TGCGCCAGCAGCGAGGACCGGGGGGCCAGGGAGACCCAGTACTTC
- | TRBD1 | TRBJ2-3 | TRBV29-1 | CSVEEYRGPTDTQYF | TGCAGCGTTGAAGAATACAGGGGTCCCACAGATACGCAGTATTTT
- | - | TRBJ1-5 | TRBV6-5 | CASSYSGGAQPQHF | TGTGCCAGCAGTTACTCTGGGGGGGCCCAGCCCCAGCATTTT
few | - | TRBJ2-1 | TRBV7-2 | CASSARVGNEQFF | TGTGCCAGCAGCGCCAGGGTTGGCAATGAGCAGTTCTTC
- | TRBD2 | TRBJ2-5 | TRBV6-6 | CASSGRLASRYQETQYF | TGTGCCAGCAGCGGCCGACTAGCCTCCAGGTACCAAGAGACCCAGTACTTC
- | TRBD2 | TRBJ2-1 | TRBV20-1 | CSARDPNYGTSVGYNEQFF | TGCAGTGCTAGAGACCCCAACTATGGAACTAGCGTCGGATACAATGAGCAGTTCTTC
- | TRBD1 | TRBJ2-7 | TRBV4-3 | CASSQAGGGYEQYF | TGCGCCAGCAGCCAGGCAGGGGGTGGGTACGAGCAGTACTTC
few | - | TRBJ2-5 | TRBV5-5 | CASSSAIGAGETQYF | TGTGCCAGCAGCTCTGCCATTGGGGCCGGGGAGACCCAGTACTTC
few | - | TRBJ1-1 | TRBV4-3 | CASSHDGNTEAFF | TGCGCCAGCAGCCATGACGGGAACACTGAAGCTTTCTTT
- | - | TRBJ2-3 | TRBV20-1 | CSASLATDTQYF | TGCAGTGCTAGTTTAGCCACAGATACGCAGTATTTT
- | TRBD1 | TRBJ2-5 | TRBV29-1 | CSTRQGGSGETQYF | TGCAGCACAAGACAGGGTGGGAGCGGAGAGACCCAGTACTTC